This entry describes one T cell receptor (beta chain). The data were obtained in a study of cytomegalovirus exposure and HLA in healthy donors. The germline V gene has CDR1 SGHDT and CDR2 YYEEEE. CDR3 length: 16 amino acids. The ends were cut back, 4 bases at V and 7 bases at J, with 18 bases in the middle. Primers for the PCR totalled 60 Vbeta and 13 Jbeta. Some clones are missing from TCRdb's copy, which holds only in-frame ones; the method was immunoSEQ multiplex PCR. Of about 230,000 clones in the sample, over 65% were seen once. The clonotype was recovered from a woman between 55 and 75 years old in good health and CMV-seropositive. The specimen sequenced was PBMCs. The J gene is TRBJ1-6, the V gene TRBV5-6, with a possible D match to TRBD1 (6 bases). The CDR3 DNA sequence: TGTGCCAGCAGCATATGGCGAGACAGGAGGAATTCACCCCTCCACTTT. This translates into CASSIWRDRRNSPLHF.